This T cell receptor (beta chain) was sequenced during a study of chemoradiotherapy in HPV16-positive cancers. Notes on this clone: Antigen specificity is unknown.

Repertoires were generated with immunoSEQ multiplex PCR, while TCRdb's copy carries only in-frame clones and drops some. Of about 39,000 clones listed, 75% to 85% are singletons. The CDR3 consists of 15 residues. Germline loops: CDR1 MNHNS, CDR2 SASEGT. Unmatched junction bases numbered 5, after V lost 0 bases and J lost 4 bases. Notes on the study in general: During treatment, candidate HPV-specific clones and E7-related motifs expanded in tumor. The functional HPV-specific definition rests on just a couple of HPV16-positive patients. For HPV16-positive patients, expanding HPV-responsive T cells associated with longer recurrence-free survival.

This TCR came from a human donor with HPV-associated anogenital cancer. This sequence joins TRBV6-1 and TRBJ2-5, with 7 positions matching TRBD2. Source: blood, taken from a patient who underwent chemoradiotherapy. The CDR3 loop is CASSEAGRVGETQYF. CDR3 bases: TGTGCCAGCAGTGAAGCTGGGAGGGTAGGAGAGACCCAGTACTTC.